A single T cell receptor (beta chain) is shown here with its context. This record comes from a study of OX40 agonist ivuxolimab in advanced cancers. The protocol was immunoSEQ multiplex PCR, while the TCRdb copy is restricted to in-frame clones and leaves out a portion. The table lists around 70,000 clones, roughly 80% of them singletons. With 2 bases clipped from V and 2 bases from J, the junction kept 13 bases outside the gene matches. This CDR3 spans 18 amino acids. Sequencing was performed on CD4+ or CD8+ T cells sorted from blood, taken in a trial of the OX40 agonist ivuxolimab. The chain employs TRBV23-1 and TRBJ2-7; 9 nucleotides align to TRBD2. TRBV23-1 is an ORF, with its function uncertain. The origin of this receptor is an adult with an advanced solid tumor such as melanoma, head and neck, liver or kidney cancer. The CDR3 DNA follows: TGCGCCAGCAGTCAAAGAACCCGGACTAGCGATCCGACCTACGAGCAGTACTTC. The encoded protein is CASSQRTRTSDPTYEQYF.